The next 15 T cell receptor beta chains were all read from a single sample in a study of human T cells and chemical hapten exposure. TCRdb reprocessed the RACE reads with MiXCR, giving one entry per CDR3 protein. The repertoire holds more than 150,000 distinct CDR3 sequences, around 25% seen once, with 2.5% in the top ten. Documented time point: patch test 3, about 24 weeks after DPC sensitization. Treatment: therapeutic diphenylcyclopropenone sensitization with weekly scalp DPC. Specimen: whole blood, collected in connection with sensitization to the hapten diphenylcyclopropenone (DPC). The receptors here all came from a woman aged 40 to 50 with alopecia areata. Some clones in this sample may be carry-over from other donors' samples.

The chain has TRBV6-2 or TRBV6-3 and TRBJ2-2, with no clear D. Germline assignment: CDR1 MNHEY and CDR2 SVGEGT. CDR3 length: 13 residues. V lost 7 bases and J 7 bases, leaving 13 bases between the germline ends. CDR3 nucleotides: TGTGCCAGCACAATCGGGTTAAGCGGGGAGCTGTTTTTT. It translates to CASTIGLSGELFF.

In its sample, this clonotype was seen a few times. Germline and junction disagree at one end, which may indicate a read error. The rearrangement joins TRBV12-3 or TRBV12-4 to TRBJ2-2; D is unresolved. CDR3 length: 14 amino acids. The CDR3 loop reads CASSLSENAGELFF. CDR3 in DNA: TGTGCCAGCAGTTTATCGGAGAACGCCGGGGAGCTGTTTTTT.

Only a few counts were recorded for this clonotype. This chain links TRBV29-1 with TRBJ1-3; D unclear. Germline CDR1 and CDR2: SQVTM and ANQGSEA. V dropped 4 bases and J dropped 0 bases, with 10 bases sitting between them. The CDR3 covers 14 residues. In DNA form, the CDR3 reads TGCAGCGTTGTGCCGGATGACTCTGGAAACACCATATATTTT. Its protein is CSVVPDDSGNTIYF.

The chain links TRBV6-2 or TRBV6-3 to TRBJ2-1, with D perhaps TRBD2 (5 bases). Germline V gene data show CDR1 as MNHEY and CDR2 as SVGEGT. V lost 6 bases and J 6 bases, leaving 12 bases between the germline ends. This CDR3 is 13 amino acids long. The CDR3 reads CASSQARGNEQFF. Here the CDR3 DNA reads TGTGCCAGCAGCCAAGCACGGGGCAATGAGCAGTTCTTC.

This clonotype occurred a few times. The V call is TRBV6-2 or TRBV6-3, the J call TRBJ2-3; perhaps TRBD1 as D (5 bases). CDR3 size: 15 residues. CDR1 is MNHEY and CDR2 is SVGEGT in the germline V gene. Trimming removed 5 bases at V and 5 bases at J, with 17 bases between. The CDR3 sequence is CASSTDSAYGDTQYF. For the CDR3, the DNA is TGTGCCAGCAGTACCGACAGCGCGTATGGAGATACGCAGTATTTT.

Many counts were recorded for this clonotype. The CDR3 nucleotides are TGTGCCAGCAGTTTTGGGGACTGGAACCACGAGCAGTACTTC. Translation: CASSFGDWNHEQYF. The gene calls are TRBV28 and TRBJ2-7; TRBD2 might be the D (6 bases). Germline-derived CDR1 and CDR2 are MDHEN and SYDVKM. The CDR3 totals 14 residues. Between the trimmed V and J ends, which lost 3 bases and 5 bases, there was a span of 14 bases.

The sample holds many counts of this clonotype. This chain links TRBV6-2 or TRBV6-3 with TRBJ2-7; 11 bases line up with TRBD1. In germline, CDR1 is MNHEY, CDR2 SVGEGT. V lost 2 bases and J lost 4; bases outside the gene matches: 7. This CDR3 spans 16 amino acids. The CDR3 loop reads CASSYPGTGGMYEQYF. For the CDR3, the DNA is TGTGCCAGCAGTTACCCCGGGACAGGGGGTATGTACGAGCAGTACTTC.

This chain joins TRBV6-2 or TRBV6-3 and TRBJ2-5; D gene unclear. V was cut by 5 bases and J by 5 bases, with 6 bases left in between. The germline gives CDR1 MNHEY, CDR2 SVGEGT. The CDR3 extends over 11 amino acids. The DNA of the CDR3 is TGTGCCAGCAGTAACGTGGAGACCCAGTACTTC. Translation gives CASSNVETQYF.

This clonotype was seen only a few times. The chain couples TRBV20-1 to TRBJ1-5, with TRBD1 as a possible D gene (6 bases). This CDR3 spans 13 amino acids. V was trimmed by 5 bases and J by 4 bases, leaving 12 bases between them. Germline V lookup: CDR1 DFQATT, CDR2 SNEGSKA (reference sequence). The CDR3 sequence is CSAVRGGNQPQHF. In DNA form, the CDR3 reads TGCAGTGCTGTGAGAGGGGGAAATCAGCCCCAGCATTTT.

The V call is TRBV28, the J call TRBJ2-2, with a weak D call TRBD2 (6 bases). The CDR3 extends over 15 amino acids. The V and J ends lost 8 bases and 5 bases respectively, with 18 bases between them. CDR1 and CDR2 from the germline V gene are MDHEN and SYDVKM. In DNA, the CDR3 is TGTGCCAGCGGATTCACTAGCTGGGGGACCGGGGAGCTGTTTTTT. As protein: CASGFTSWGTGELFF.

The CDR3 spells CSALTSPLGETQYF. CDR3 sequence (DNA): TGCAGTGCTTTAACTAGCCCCCTCGGAGAGACCCAGTACTTC. This chain links TRBV20-1 with TRBJ2-5; D may be TRBD2 (6 bases). CDR1 and CDR2 from the germline V gene are DFQATT and SNEGSKA (reference sequence). V was clipped by 5 bases and J by 4 bases, with 17 bases between them. The CDR3 is 14 residues long.

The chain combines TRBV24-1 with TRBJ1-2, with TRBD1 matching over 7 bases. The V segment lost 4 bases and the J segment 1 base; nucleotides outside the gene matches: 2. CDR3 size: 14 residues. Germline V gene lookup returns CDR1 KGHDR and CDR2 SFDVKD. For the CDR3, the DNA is TGTGCCACCAGTGAGTCAGGGGGTAACTATGGCTACACCTTC. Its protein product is CATSESGGNYGYTF.

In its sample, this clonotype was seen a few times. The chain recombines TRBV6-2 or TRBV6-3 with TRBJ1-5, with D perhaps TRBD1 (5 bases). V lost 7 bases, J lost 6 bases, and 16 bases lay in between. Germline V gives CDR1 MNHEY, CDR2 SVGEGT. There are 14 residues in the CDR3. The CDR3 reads CASTQQGAGQPQHF. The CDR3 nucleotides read TGTGCCAGCACCCAGCAGGGAGCGGGTCAGCCCCAGCATTTT.

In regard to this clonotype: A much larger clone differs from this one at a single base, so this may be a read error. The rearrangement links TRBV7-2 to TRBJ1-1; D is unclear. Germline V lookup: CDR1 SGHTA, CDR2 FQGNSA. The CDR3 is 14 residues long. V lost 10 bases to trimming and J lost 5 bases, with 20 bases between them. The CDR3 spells CATTKRAEGTEAFF. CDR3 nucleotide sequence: TGTGCCACCACCAAAAGAGCGGAGGGTACTGAAGCTTTCTTT. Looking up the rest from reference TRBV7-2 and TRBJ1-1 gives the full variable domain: GAGVSQSPSNKVTEKGKDVELRCDPISGHTALYWYRQSLGQGLEFLIYFQGNSAPDKSGLPSDRFSAERTGGSVSTLTIQRTQQEDSAVYLCATTKRAEGTEAFFGQGTRLTVV.

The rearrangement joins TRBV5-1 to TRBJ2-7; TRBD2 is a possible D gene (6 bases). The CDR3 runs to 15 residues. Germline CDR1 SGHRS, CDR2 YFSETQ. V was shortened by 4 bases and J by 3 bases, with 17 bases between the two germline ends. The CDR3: CASSPGVPLGYEQYF. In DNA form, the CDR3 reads TGCGCCAGCAGCCCGGGGGTACCCCTAGGCTACGAGCAGTACTTC.